The 6 T cell receptor beta chains below all came from one sample that was sequenced in a study of T-cell memory formation after mild COVID-19. TCRdb processed the 5' RACE reads anew with MiXCR; each CDR3 protein has one entry. This table has around 370,000 distinct CDR3 sequences, 20% to 25% appearing once. Sequenced material: PBMCs or a T cell subset sorted from them (not recorded which). The origin of the receptors is an adult woman who had mild COVID-19 (a few samples of this study predate the infection). Cell type and time point are not known.

A few counts support this clonotype. This chain uses TRBV24-1 with TRBJ2-3; 7 positions agree with TRBD2. Germline CDR1 reads KGHDR; CDR2 reads SFDVKD. V was clipped by 3 bases and J by 4 bases; unmatched bases: 9. The CDR3 sequence is 16 residues long. The DNA for the CDR3 is TGTGCCACCAGTGATCCCGGGACCAGCGGGGCAGATACGCAGTATTTT. Translating gives CATSDPGTSGADTQYF.

This chain uses TRBV5-1 with TRBJ2-1; 14 bases align to TRBD2. V was clipped by 4 bases and J by 4 bases; unmatched bases: 7. CDR1 and CDR2 (germline): SGHRS, YFSETQ. The CDR3 covers 17 residues. This CDR3 reads CASSPGTSGGQYNEQFF. CDR3 DNA: TGCGCCAGCAGCCCGGGGACTAGCGGGGGACAGTACAATGAGCAGTTCTTC.

The chain links TRBV29-1 to TRBJ2-3; no clear D. V lost 8 bases and J lost 6, with 9 bases in between. Germline-derived CDR1 and CDR2 are SQVTM and ANQGSEA. The CDR3 is made up of 10 amino acids. DNA of the CDR3: TGCAGCTGCAAGTACGATACGCAGTATTTT. It encodes CSCKYDTQYF.

The chain carries TRBV20-1 and TRBJ2-3; D gene uncertain. The CDR3 spans 15 residues. CDR1 DFQATT and CDR2 SNEGSKA come from the germline V gene (reference sequence). V was pared by 0 bases and J by 0 bases, with 10 bases between. The chain's CDR3 is CSARDPSLSTDTQYF. As DNA, the CDR3 is TGCAGTGCTAGAGATCCAAGCCTGAGCACAGATACGCAGTATTTT.

V gene TRBV20-1 combines with J gene TRBJ2-3; 9 bases are a match to TRBD2. The V segment lost 0 bases and the J segment 3 bases; nucleotides outside the gene matches: 13. The CDR3 runs to 18 residues. Germline V gene data show CDR1 as DFQATT and CDR2 as SNEGSKA (reference sequence). CDR3 DNA: TGCAGTGCTAGAGATGGCGGCGGGAGGGACGTACTAACAGATACGCAGTATTTT. Translated: CSARDGGGRDVLTDTQYF.

Only a few counts were recorded for this clonotype. The J gene is TRBJ2-7, the V gene TRBV3-1, with no clear D. This CDR3 has 12 amino acids. V was pared by 1 base and J by 5 bases, with 6 bases between. CDR1 and CDR2 (germline): LGHDT, YNNKEL (reference sequence). The CDR3 bases are TGTGCCAGCAGCCAAGTTCCCCACGAGCAGTACTTC. Residues: CASSQVPHEQYF.